A single sample gave rise to the 19 T cell receptor beta chains below, sequenced in a study of shared clonotypes between healthy human individuals. The data were produced by immunoSEQ multiplex PCR, yet TCRdb's version contains in-frame clones alone and is incomplete. Altogether hundreds of thousands of clones are present, approximately 96% being singletons, with the ten largest covering roughly 0.12%. CD45RO-negative CD8 cells positively selected for CCR7 made up the naive population, which excluded terminally differentiated effector memory CD45RA+ cells. The sequencing input was naive CD8+ T cells sorted from blood. The receptors come from a woman under 40 in good health.

The chain employs TRBV28 and TRBJ2-5; D perhaps matches TRBD1 (7 bases). The better agreement between TRBJ2-7 and the DNA end casts doubt on the J call. The CDR3 contains 14 residues. Germline V lookup: CDR1 MDHEN, CDR2 SYDVKM. The CDR3 bases are TGTGCCAGCGGGGGGACAGATTCTGCGGACGAGCAGTACTTC. Encoded protein: CASGGTDSADEQYF.

The genes are TRBV4-1 and TRBJ2-5; 7 nucleotides agree with TRBD2. With V trimmed by 0 bases and J by 7 bases, 2 bases remained unmatched. The germline V gene has CDR1 MGHRA and CDR2 YSYEKL. The CDR3 is 13 amino acids. The DNA for the CDR3 is TGCGCCAGCAGCCAAGATTGGGAGGGGACCCAGTACTTC. Encoded protein: CASSQDWEGTQYF.

This clone was counted a single time. The chain carries TRBV9 and TRBJ2-5; D possibly corresponds to TRBD2 (6 bases). The closer fit of TRBJ2-7 to the DNA end suggests the J call may be wrong. Germline CDR1 SGDLS, CDR2 YYNGEE. This CDR3 contains 13 residues. CDR3 in DNA: TGTGCCAGCAGCCCCGGGACTGGCTACGAGCAGTACTTC. Translated, it gives CASSPGTGYEQYF.

The V gene is TRBV6-5, the J gene TRBJ2-5, with TRBD2 matching over 7 bases. Germline V gives CDR1 MNHEY, CDR2 SVGAGI. The ends lost 6 bases at V and 5 bases at J; junction bases unmatched: 12. This CDR3 spans 15 amino acids. The CDR3 loop is CASRHLATGGETQYF. The CDR3 DNA follows: TGTGCCAGCAGGCATCTAGCGACCGGGGGGGAGACCCAGTACTTC.

The chain carries TRBV9 and TRBJ2-3; TRBD2 is a possible D gene (7 bases). The CDR3 runs to 17 residues. Per the germline V gene, CDR1 is SGDLS and CDR2 is YYNGEE. The V and J ends lost 3 bases and 4 bases respectively, with 21 bases between them. The CDR3 region has the DNA TGTGCCAGCAGCGCCCCCGGGGGCGGGAGTGGGGCAGATACGCAGTATTTT. Residues: CASSAPGGGSGADTQYF. Full variable domain (missing parts from reference TRBV9 and TRBJ2-3): DSGVTQTPKHLITATGQRVTLRCSPRSGDLSVYWYQQSLDQGLQFLIQYYNGEERAKGNILERFSAQQFPDLHSELNLSSLELGDSALYFCASSAPGGGSGADTQYFGPGTRLTVL.

V is TRBV29-1 and J is TRBJ1-1; the D gene is possibly TRBD1 (5 bases). Germline-derived CDR1 and CDR2 are SQVTM and ANQGSEA. Deletions cut 4 bases from V and 0 bases from J, with 6 bases between. The CDR3 has 12 amino acids. DNA of the CDR3: TGCAGCGTTGGACAGTTGAACACTGAAGCTTTCTTT. Protein product: CSVGQLNTEAFF.

The CDR3 reads CASRSTGEFGYTF. CDR3 DNA sequence: TGTGCCAGCAGATCCACAGGGGAGTTTGGCTACACCTTC. The chain uses TRBV28 and TRBJ1-2, with 7 bases aligning to TRBD1. The CDR3 contains 13 residues. V lost 6 bases, J lost 7 bases, and 8 bases stayed unmatched. Germline-derived CDR1 and CDR2 are MDHEN and SYDVKM.

This clone was detected only once. The chain carries TRBV11-1 and TRBJ2-1, with 13 nucleotides matching TRBD2. The CDR3 runs 15 residues. V dropped 6 bases and J dropped 5; count of bases not matched to a gene: 4. The germline CDR1 and CDR2 sequences are SGHAT and FQDESV (reference sequence). In nucleotides, the CDR3 is TGTGCCAGCAGTTCCGGGACTAGCGGGAACAATGAGCAGTTCTTC. Its protein is CASSSGTSGNNEQFF.

V is TRBV7-9 and J is TRBJ1-2; D gene uncertain. Looked up from germline, CDR1 is SEHNR and CDR2 is FQNEAQ (reference sequence). The ends were cut back, 0 bases at V and 4 bases at J, with 9 bases in the middle. The length of the CDR3 is 14 residues. The CDR3 DNA is TGTGCCAGCAGCTTAGCTGGCGGTGGCTATGGCTACACCTTC. Its protein is CASSLAGGGYGYTF.

This clone was counted a single time. The gene calls are TRBV28 and TRBJ2-2; 12 bases fit TRBD2. V was pared by 4 bases and J by 0 bases, with 6 bases of the junction left unmatched. The CDR3 is made up of 18 amino acids. Germline CDR1 MDHEN, CDR2 SYDVKM. CDR3 coding DNA: TGTGCCAGCAGTTCACGAAGACTAGCGGGGGCGAACACCGGGGAGCTGTTTTTT. Protein sequence: CASSSRRLAGANTGELFF.

The chain recombines TRBV5-4 with TRBJ1-3; maybe TRBD1 (5 bases). Trimming left V 3 bases short and J 0 bases short, with 10 bases between. The germline V gene has CDR1 SGHNT and CDR2 YYREEE (reference sequence). This CDR3 comprises 15 residues. This CDR3 is CASSSGTSSGNTIYF. As DNA, the CDR3 is TGTGCCAGCAGCTCGGGGACCAGCTCTGGAAACACCATATATTTT.

The V gene is TRBV14, the J gene TRBJ2-7; 8 nucleotides align to TRBD2. The CDR3 covers 16 residues. The trim removed 1 base at V and 4 bases at J, leaving 9 bases unmatched. Per germline, CDR1 SGHDN and CDR2 FVKESK. The CDR3 DNA reads TGTGCCAGCAGCCAAGCTGGTCGGGAGGGGAGATACGAGCAGTACTTC. Residues: CASSQAGREGRYEQYF.

This clone was recorded a few times. The chain uses TRBV19 and TRBJ2-7, with a possible D match to TRBD1 (6 bases). The ends were cut back, 4 bases at V and 1 base at J, with 11 bases in the middle. The length of the CDR3 is 14 residues. The germline V gene has CDR1 LNHDA and CDR2 SQIVND (reference sequence). CDR3 region: CASSSTTGSYEQYF. The DNA for the CDR3 is TGTGCCAGTAGTAGCACGACAGGATCCTACGAGCAGTACTTC.

This rearrangement joins TRBV20-1 to TRBJ1-1; D call uncertain. V lost 5 bases, J lost 6 bases, and 10 bases lay in between. The V gene's germline CDR1 is DFQATT and CDR2 SNEGSKA (reference sequence). The CDR3 runs to 11 residues. The CDR3 protein is CSAWREAEAFF. The CDR3 nucleotides read TGCAGTGCTTGGCGGGAGGCTGAAGCTTTCTTT.

This chain connects TRBV7-8 to TRBJ2-7; weak D call: TRBD2 (5 bases). V was shortened by 1 base and J by 2 bases, with 9 bases between the two germline ends. The CDR3 spans 14 residues. Germline-derived CDR1 and CDR2 are SGHVS and FQNEAQ. CDR3 nucleotides: TGTGCCAGCAGCTTAGGGACTCTCACCTACGAGCAGTACTTC. Translating gives CASSLGTLTYEQYF.

This chain connects TRBV10-1 to TRBJ2-7; D assignment may be TRBD1 or TRBD2 (6 bases each). Per germline, CDR1 WNHNN and CDR2 SYGVQD (reference sequence). V dropped 2 bases and J dropped 9 bases, with 14 bases sitting between them. CDR3 length: 13 amino acids. CDR3 bases: TGCGCCAGCAGTGAGGACGAAAAGGGGGGGCAGTACTTC. Encoded protein: CASSEDEKGGQYF.

V gene TRBV11-2 combines with J gene TRBJ2-7; TRBD2 might be the D (6 bases). The V and J ends lost 1 base and 1 base respectively, with 23 bases between them. Germline V CDR1 and CDR2: SGHAT, FQNNGV. This CDR3 has 19 amino acids. In nucleotides, the CDR3 is TGTGCCAGCAGCTTAGTTGAGACTAGTTATCAGGTTGGGTCCTACGAGCAGTACTTC. Translated, it gives CASSLVETSYQVGSYEQYF.

The chain links TRBV28 to TRBJ1-2, with TRBD1 matching 9 bases. Germline lookup yields CDR1 MDHEN and CDR2 SYDVKM. Trimming took 6 bases from V and 3 from J; bases not matched to a gene: 14. This CDR3 comprises 17 residues. The DNA of the CDR3 is TGTGCCAGCAGCCAGCAGACAACAGGGGGCGGACACTATGGCTACACCTTC. It translates to CASSQQTTGGGHYGYTF.

The chain has TRBV5-1 and TRBJ2-7; D gene unclear. Germline V gives CDR1 SGHRS, CDR2 YFSETQ. Trimming removed 4 bases at V and 5 bases at J, with 10 bases between. This CDR3 spans 12 amino acids. The CDR3 loop reads CASSPGWDEQYF. The CDR3 nucleotides are TGCGCCAGCAGCCCCGGATGGGACGAGCAGTACTTC.